These 8 T cell receptor beta chains originate from one sample sequenced in a study of blood T cell repertoires in COVID-19. Measured with immunoSEQ multiplex PCR; TCRdb has only the in-frame clones, and not every one. The sample includes 330,000 or so clones, about 90% of them seen just once. Material: PBMCs or T cells enriched from blood (not recorded which). The source is a man younger than 40 who had recovered from COVID-19.

The chain carries TRBV7-8 and TRBJ1-4; a possible D gene is TRBD1 (5 bases). V was pared by 8 bases and J by 4 bases, with 8 bases between. The CDR3 has 12 residues. CDR1 is SGHVS and CDR2 is FQNEAQ in the germline V gene. CDR3 sequence (DNA): TGTGCCAGCTCCAGGGTTAATGAAAAACTGTTTTTT. It specifies CASSRVNEKLFF.

This chain connects TRBV2 to TRBJ1-1; D is perhaps TRBD1 (5 bases). The CDR3 has 13 amino acids. V lost 7 bases, J lost 6 bases, and 15 bases lay in between. Germline CDR1 SNHLY, CDR2 FYNNEI. The CDR3 DNA reads TGTGCCAGCATAGACACAGGATATGCTGAAGCTTTCTTT. It translates to CASIDTGYAEAFF.

This clone was observed at least ten times. This rearrangement joins TRBV19 to TRBJ2-5, with 8 bases that match TRBD1. The CDR3 length is 15 residues. CDR1 and CDR2 (germline): LNHDA, SQIVND (reference sequence). After removal of 1 base from V and 5 bases from J, the junction contained 6 bases not matched to a gene. CDR3 in amino acids: CASSIVPGGYETQYF. The CDR3 bases are TGTGCCAGTAGTATAGTTCCAGGGGGCTATGAGACCCAGTACTTC.

The chain combines TRBV5-5 with TRBJ2-6; 7 nucleotides match TRBD2. Germline V gene sequence: CDR1 SGHKS, CDR2 YYEKEE (reference sequence). V shed 1 base and J 2 bases; nucleotides not matched to a gene: 3. CDR3 length equals 16 residues. The CDR3 spells CASSLKREAGANVLTF. The CDR3 bases are TGTGCCAGCAGCTTGAAGCGGGAAGCTGGGGCCAACGTCCTGACTTTC.

This clone occurred a few times. This chain connects TRBV25-1 to TRBJ1-1; 8 bases fit TRBD1. The CDR3 totals 18 residues. V lost 1 base, J lost 1 base, and 11 bases stayed unmatched. Germline V gene sequence: CDR1 MGHDK, CDR2 SYGVNS. The CDR3 spells CASSESQGARRRNTEAFF. DNA of the CDR3: TGTGCCAGCAGTGAATCTCAGGGGGCGCGAAGAAGGAACACTGAAGCTTTCTTT. Complete variable domain (other parts from reference TRBV25-1 and TRBJ1-1): EADIYQTPRYLVIGTGKKITLECSQTMGHDKMYWYQQDPGMELHLIHYSYGVNSTEKGDLSSESTVSRIRTEHFPLTLESARPSHTSQYLCASSESQGARRRNTEAFFGQGTRLTVV.

The chain joins TRBV30 to TRBJ2-5, with 7 bases identical to TRBD1. V lost 0 bases to trimming and J lost 1 base; unmatched junction nucleotides: 2. In germline, CDR1 is GTSNPN, CDR2 SVGIG (reference sequence). The CDR3 totals 14 residues. In DNA form, the CDR3 reads TGTGCCTGGAGTGTACAGGGGAGCCAAGAGACCCAGTACTTC. Its translation: CAWSVQGSQETQYF.

The rearrangement joins TRBV5-1 to TRBJ1-2, with TRBD1 identical over 11 bases. This CDR3 contains 17 residues. Trimming removed 0 bases from V and 5 bases from J; junction bases left unmatched: 9. Per the germline V gene, CDR1 is SGHRS and CDR2 is YFSETQ. In DNA, the CDR3 is TGCGCCAGCAGCTTGGAGCCCGGTGGACAGGGGGCTTATGGCTACACCTTC. This codes for CASSLEPGGQGAYGYTF. The whole variable domain, filled in from reference TRBV5-1 and TRBJ1-2, reads KAGVTQTPRYLIKTRGQQVTLSCSPISGHRSVSWYQQTPGQGLQFLFEYFSETQRNKGNFPGRFSGRQFSNSRSEMNVSTLELGDSALYLCASSLEPGGQGAYGYTFGSGTRLTVV.

This rearrangement joins TRBV11-3 to TRBJ2-3; a possible D gene is TRBD1 (6 bases). The CDR3 consists of 16 residues. Trimming pared 4 bases from V and 3 bases from J, leaving 17 bases between. Per germline, CDR1 SGHNT and CDR2 YENEEA. In DNA form, the CDR3 reads TGTGCCAGCAGCTCCAGGGGCCCTACCGAAACAGATACGCAGTATTTT. Translated, it gives CASSSRGPTETDTQYF.